A single sample gave rise to the 10 T cell receptor beta chains below, sequenced in a study of neurological immune-mediated disorders. TCRdb ran MiXCR on the 5' RACE reads and lists one entry per CDR3 protein. The table has 25,000 to 35,000 distinct CDR3 sequences, over 10% seen once; the top ten hold 5.8%. Sequences were obtained from PBMCs. The source of these receptors is a woman between 55 and 75 years old in good health.

This clonotype was recorded many times. CDR3 region: CAIKAGPALGNEQFF. DNA of the CDR3: TGTGCCATCAAGGCGGGACCGGCTTTGGGGAATGAGCAGTTCTTC. The gene calls are TRBV10-3 and TRBJ2-1; D perhaps matches TRBD2 (6 bases). Germline lookup yields CDR1 ENHRY and CDR2 SYGVKD. The CDR3 extends over 15 amino acids. Trimming cost V 7 bases and J 7 bases, with 20 bases left between them.

Ten or more counts support this clonotype. The V call is TRBV24-1, the J call TRBJ2-2; 10 nucleotides align to TRBD2. This CDR3 contains 19 residues. The V gene end was trimmed by 2 bases and the J gene end by 3 bases; junction bases not matched to a gene: 11. From germline, CDR1 is KGHDR and CDR2 SFDVKD. In nucleotides, the CDR3 is TGTGCCACCAGTGATTCTCGGACCGAGCGGGGGGGTTACACCGGGGAGCTGTTTTTT. Protein sequence: CATSDSRTERGGYTGELFF.

A word on this clonotype: One end of the junction varies from germline; a read error may be responsible. The chain employs TRBV9 and TRBJ2-4, with D perhaps being TRBD1 or TRBD2 (6 bases each). The CDR3 totals 16 residues. In germline, CDR1 is SGDLS, CDR2 YYNGEE. The CDR3 DNA reads as TGTGTCAGCAGCCCGGGGGACACTCTAGCCAAGAACATTCAGTACTTC. Protein sequence: CVSSPGDTLAKNIQYF.

This clonotype was picked up many times. The gene calls are TRBV20-1 and TRBJ2-4; the match to TRBD2 covers 7 bases. This CDR3 comprises 14 residues. The germline V gene encodes CDR1 DFQATT and CDR2 SNEGSKA (reference sequence). V shed 1 base, J shed 5 bases, and the junction held 5 bases outside the gene matches. The CDR3 here is CSARGSSGENIQYF. The CDR3 DNA sequence: TGCAGTGCTAGAGGGTCTAGCGGAGAAAACATTCAGTACTTC.

The sample holds many counts of this clonotype. The chain combines TRBV7-9 with TRBJ1-4; no reliable D call. CDR1 SEHNR and CDR2 FQNEAQ come from the germline V gene (reference sequence). CDR3 size: 17 residues. V lost 1 base, J lost 1 base, and 13 bases lay in between. The DNA of the CDR3 is TGTGCCAGCAGCTTAGAGTTCGGGCGGAGAACTAATGAAAAACTGTTTTTT. Protein sequence: CASSLEFGRRTNEKLFF.

Many counts were recorded for this clonotype. The chain couples TRBV20-1 to TRBJ1-5; D is undetermined. The CDR3 runs to 12 residues. Looked up from germline, CDR1 is DFQATT and CDR2 is SNEGSKA (reference sequence). Trimming left V 0 bases short and J 5 bases short, with 5 bases between. This CDR3 is CSAREEDQPQHF. The CDR3 coding sequence is TGCAGTGCTAGAGAAGAGGATCAGCCCCAGCATTTT.

This clonotype has at least ten counts. The CDR3 reads CASTTSGGRVYEQYF. CDR3 DNA sequence: TGTGCCAGCACCACTTCGGGAGGCAGGGTCTACGAGCAGTACTTC. The gene calls are TRBV6-5 and TRBJ2-7, with 7 bases matching TRBD2. After removal of 7 bases from V and 3 bases from J, the junction contained 12 bases not matched to a gene. This CDR3 comprises 15 residues. Germline V gives CDR1 MNHEY, CDR2 SVGAGI.

J is TRBJ2-7 and V is TRBV12-3 or TRBV12-4; 8 bases align to TRBD1. The CDR3 has 15 residues. Germline trimming cut 3 bases from V and 6 bases from J; bases unmatched to any gene: 10. The CDR3 sequence: CASSLRARTGFEQYF. CDR3 bases: TGTGCCAGCAGTTTGCGGGCCAGGACAGGGTTCGAGCAGTACTTC.

This clonotype was counted many times. This chain joins TRBV20-1 and TRBJ1-1; perhaps TRBD1 as D (5 bases). The CDR3 covers 11 residues. Looked up from germline, CDR1 is DFQATT and CDR2 is SNEGSKA (reference sequence). V was shortened by 7 bases and J by 4 bases, with 10 bases between the two germline ends. The CDR3 spells CSVGRPTEAFF. The CDR3 DNA is TGCAGTGTGGGACGGCCCACTGAAGCTTTCTTT.

This clonotype was seen a few times. The chain links TRBV30 to TRBJ1-1; D is uncertain. From germline, CDR1 is GTSNPN and CDR2 SVGIG (reference sequence). The V end lost 3 bases, the J end lost 3 bases, and 11 bases lay between the germline ends. The CDR3 loop spans 13 amino acids. The DNA of the CDR3 is TGTGCCTGGAGGGTCCAATTGGACACTGAAGCTTTCTTT. It is translated as CAWRVQLDTEAFF.